The present TCR beta chain was sequenced within a study of T-cell reconstitution after alpha-beta-depleted transplantation in children. Study observations and caveats: Surviving recipient cells, namely T cells and thymic progenitors, were the source of high day-60 TCRbeta diversity in some patients. Newly generated T cells supplied most T-cell counts and diversity one year post-transplant. About two months after transplant, alpha-beta T cells reportedly came from several hundred expanded graft clones.

This clonotype was counted at least ten times. Its antigen is still unknown. Construction of the TCRbeta library involved unique molecular identifiers. MiXCR, applied by TCRdb to the PCR reads, yields one record per CDR3 protein. Among around 200,000 distinct CDR3 sequences listed, approximately 10% were seen once. This CDR3 comprises 16 residues. Trimming pared 7 bases from V and 3 bases from J, leaving 16 bases between. The chain couples TRBV12-3 or TRBV12-4 to TRBJ1-6; D possibly corresponds to TRBD1 (5 bases). The sequences come from PBMCs, collected before TCRalphabeta/CD19-depleted stem cell transplant. The sequence came from a child less than two years old with acute myeloid leukemia, due to receive a stem cell transplant. As DNA, the CDR3 is TGTGCCAGCACCCAACAGGCGGCTGGCTATAATTCACCCCTCCACTTT. Its protein is CASTQQAAGYNSPLHF.